A single sample is the source of the 12 T cell receptor beta chains below, sequenced in a study of T-cell reconstitution after alpha-beta-depleted transplantation in children. A library of TCRbeta sequences, prepared with unique molecular identifiers, was generated. Each CDR3 protein is one row after TCRdb ran MiXCR on the PCR reads. The table has 250,000 to 350,000 distinct CDR3 sequences, 9.9% seen once; the top ten hold around 10%. The specimen was PBMCs from the stem cell graft donor, collected from the stem cell graft. Receptor source: a human donor who donated a stem cell graft to a child with SCID.

V is TRBV6-1 and J is TRBJ2-7; perhaps TRBD1 as D (5 bases). With 5 bases removed from V and 7 bases from J, the gap between germline ends came to 15 bases. The CDR3 totals 13 residues. Per the germline V gene, CDR1 is MNHNS and CDR2 is SASEGT. The CDR3 region has the DNA TGTGCCAGCAGTCCCGGTCCAGGGTGGGAGCAGTACTTC. Encoded protein: CASSPGPGWEQYF.

This clonotype occurred a few times. The chain carries TRBV2 and TRBJ1-6, with unresolved D. The ends were cut back, 2 bases at V and 0 bases at J, with 5 bases in the middle. The CDR3 contains 15 residues. CDR1 is SNHLY, CDR2 FYNNEI, per germline. DNA of the CDR3: TGTGCCAGCAGTGAATTGAGCTCCTATAATTCACCCCTCCACTTT. Translation: CASSELSSYNSPLHF.

This clonotype turned up a few times. The chain combines TRBV12-3 or TRBV12-4 with TRBJ1-2, with D hard to call. V was pared by 5 bases and J by 1 base, with 11 bases between. This CDR3 spans 14 amino acids. CDR3 bases: TGTGCCAGCAGTCCTAATGGAGGTAACTATGGCTACACCTTC. It specifies CASSPNGGNYGYTF.

The chain combines TRBV18 with TRBJ2-7; tentative D call: TRBD1 (6 bases). V was cut by 5 bases and J by 3 bases, with 17 bases left in between. The CDR3 is 15 residues long. The germline CDR1 and CDR2 sequences are KGHSH and LQKENI. The CDR3 is CASSLKRDNNYEQYF. The CDR3 DNA sequence: TGTGCCAGCTCATTGAAACGGGACAACAACTACGAGCAGTACTTC.

J is TRBJ1-1 and V is TRBV7-3, with 11 bases fitting TRBD1. The CDR3 has 15 amino acids. Germline lookup yields CDR1 SGHTA and CDR2 FQGTGA. The V gene end was trimmed by 5 bases and the J gene end by 5 bases; junction bases not matched to a gene: 7. The DNA for the CDR3 is TGTGCCAGCAGCCAATCAGGACAGGGGGCGACTGAAGCTTTCTTT. Residues: CASSQSGQGATEAFF. The full variable domain, its missing parts supplied by reference TRBV7-3 and TRBJ1-1, is GAGVSQTPSNKVTEKGKYVELRCDPISGHTALYWYRQSLGQGPEFLIYFQGTGAADDSGLPNDRFFAVRPEGSVSTLKIQRTERGDSAVYLCASSQSGQGATEAFFGQGTRLTVV.

V usage is TRBV5-1 and J usage is TRBJ1-2, with D perhaps matching TRBD1 (5 bases). With 4 bases removed from V and 8 bases from J, the gap between germline ends came to 12 bases. Germline assignment: CDR1 SGHRS and CDR2 YFSETQ. The CDR3 extends over 12 amino acids. CDR3 DNA sequence: TGCGCCAGCAGCCCAGGGATGGAGGGCTACACCTTC. Its translation is CASSPGMEGYTF.

This clonotype was counted only a few times. The chain joins TRBV2 to TRBJ1-5; D remains unclear. The CDR3 has 15 residues. The ends were cut back, 2 bases at V and 4 bases at J, with 12 bases in the middle. Germline V lookup: CDR1 SNHLY, CDR2 FYNNEI. The CDR3 spells CASSERGSQNQPQHF. DNA for the CDR3: TGTGCCAGCAGTGAACGAGGGTCCCAAAATCAGCCCCAGCATTTT.

The genes are TRBV2 and TRBJ2-4; weak D call: TRBD1 (6 bases). Trimming took 6 bases from V and 2 from J, leaving 14 bases between them. The CDR3 sequence is 15 residues long. Germline V gene lookup returns CDR1 SNHLY and CDR2 FYNNEI. This chain's CDR3 is CASRRTEIPKNIQYF. CDR3 sequence (DNA): TGTGCCAGCAGACGGACAGAAATACCCAAAAACATTCAGTACTTC.

This clonotype was seen a few times. The rearrangement links TRBV5-5 to TRBJ1-5; no reliable D call. Germline CDR1 and CDR2: SGHKS and YYEKEE (reference sequence). This CDR3 spans 14 amino acids. The V end lost 0 bases, the J end lost 7 bases, and 11 bases lay between the germline ends. The CDR3: CASSLVPARQPQHF. Here the CDR3 DNA reads TGTGCCAGCAGCTTGGTCCCGGCCAGGCAGCCCCAGCATTTT.

The chain links TRBV10-3 to TRBJ2-7; 12 bases match TRBD2. The CDR3 consists of 14 residues. Unmatched junction bases numbered 3, after V lost 3 bases and J lost 6 bases. Germline values: CDR1 ENHRY, CDR2 SYGVKD. Here the CDR3 reads CAISEPGLAGEQYF. The DNA for the CDR3 is TGTGCCATCAGTGAACCGGGACTAGCGGGCGAGCAGTACTTC.

This clonotype has a count of ten or more. J is TRBJ1-1 and V is TRBV7-9; D ambiguous. Germline V gives CDR1 SEHNR, CDR2 FQNEAQ (reference sequence). This CDR3 comprises 11 residues. V was pared by 3 bases and J by 8 bases, with 7 bases between. The CDR3 is CASSLGREAFF. In DNA form, the CDR3 reads TGTGCCAGCAGCTTGGGCAGAGAAGCTTTCTTT. The entire variable domain, with the rest obtained from reference TRBV7-9 and TRBJ1-1, is as follows: DTGVSQNPRHKITKRGQNVTFRCDPISEHNRLYWYRQTLGQGPEFLTYFQNEAQLEKSRLLSDRFSAERPKGSFSTLEIQRTEQGDSAMYLCASSLGREAFFGQGTRLTVV.

The table lists this clonotype with many counts. This chain links TRBV5-6 with TRBJ2-1, with TRBD1 matching 7 bases. This CDR3 has 15 amino acids. From germline, CDR1 is SGHDT and CDR2 YYEEEE. The V gene end was trimmed by 3 bases and the J gene end by 5 bases; junction bases not matched to a gene: 8. The CDR3 sequence: CASSSRDRVNNEQFF. CDR3 DNA: TGTGCCAGCAGCTCCCGGGACAGAGTAAACAATGAGCAGTTCTTC.